The 10 T cell receptor beta chains given below trace back to one sample, sequenced in a study of T cells in Graves' hyperthyroidism and ophthalmopathy. Researchers took RNA transcripts and amplified the TCR beta CDR3 regions from them. The HTBI set primed first-round TCR CDR3 RT-PCR. Each CDR3 protein is one row after TCRdb ran MiXCR on the multiplex PCR reads. Among about 360,000 distinct CDR3 sequences, less than 15% were seen once, and the ten largest hold around 9.2%. The sequenced material came from blood. Receptors were obtained from a woman between 18 and 29 years old with Graves' hyperthyroidism.

This clonotype was picked up many times. The chain carries TRBV7-8 and TRBJ2-1; TRBD2 agrees at 11 bases. Germline V CDR1 and CDR2: SGHVS, FQNEAQ. With V trimmed by 5 bases and J by 5 bases, 8 bases remained unmatched. This CDR3 has 16 amino acids. CDR3 amino acids: CASSQRTSGFDNEQFF. CDR3 DNA sequence: TGTGCCAGCAGCCAACGGACTAGCGGGTTCGACAATGAGCAGTTCTTC.

This clonotype was recorded at least ten times. The rearrangement uses TRBV7-2 and TRBJ2-7; 12 nucleotides align to TRBD1. The V gene end was trimmed by 7 bases and the J gene end by 7 bases; junction bases not matched to a gene: 5. The CDR3 is 13 residues long. Germline loops: CDR1 SGHTA, CDR2 FQGNSA. CDR3 loop: CASKGQGAKEQYF. DNA for the CDR3: TGTGCCAGCAAGGGACAGGGGGCCAAAGAGCAGTACTTC.

This clonotype has at least ten counts. The rearrangement uses TRBV18 and TRBJ1-1; possibly TRBD1 for D (5 bases). Trimming shortened V by 3 bases and J by 0 bases, and 14 bases separated the two germline ends. The CDR3 consists of 16 residues. Per germline, CDR1 KGHSH and CDR2 LQKENI. Written as DNA, the CDR3 is TGTGCCAGCTCACCCGTCCAAGGACAACTGAACACTGAAGCTTTCTTT. It codes for CASSPVQGQLNTEAFF.

This clonotype has a handful of counts. The J gene is TRBJ2-3, the V gene TRBV7-6, with 7 bases identical to TRBD2. Germline V CDR1 and CDR2: SGHVS, FNYEAQ. After removal of 5 bases from V and 2 bases from J, the junction contained 10 bases not matched to a gene. This CDR3 contains 16 residues. CDR3 coding DNA: TGTGCCAGCAGCCCCTCGGGGGGACCATCCACAGATACGCAGTATTTT. This gives the protein CASSPSGGPSTDTQYF.

This clonotype was found a few times. This chain uses TRBV25-1 with TRBJ2-2; D gene uncertain. This CDR3 has 12 amino acids. Trimming stripped 7 bases from V and 4 bases from J, with 7 bases between. Germline V gene lookup returns CDR1 MGHDK and CDR2 SYGVNS. The CDR3 DNA reads TGTGCCAGCACGTGGAGCACCGGGGAGCTGTTTTTT. Its protein product is CASTWSTGELFF.

This clonotype occurred many times. This sequence joins TRBV7-2 and TRBJ2-5; 9 positions match TRBD2. Per germline, CDR1 SGHTA and CDR2 FQGNSA. The CDR3 has 15 amino acids. V shed 1 base and J 5 bases; nucleotides not matched to a gene: 5. CDR3 region: CASSLVAGGWETQYF. For the CDR3, the DNA is TGTGCCAGCAGCTTAGTGGCGGGAGGGTGGGAGACCCAGTACTTC.

This clonotype was seen a handful of times. The chain is built from TRBV10-3 and TRBJ1-4, with D uncertain. Trimming left V 2 bases short and J 7 bases short, with 8 bases between. The V gene's germline CDR1 is ENHRY and CDR2 SYGVKD. CDR3 length: 13 amino acids. The CDR3 reads CAISEEMGEKLFF. DNA of the CDR3: TGTGCCATCAGTGAGGAGATGGGTGAAAAACTGTTTTTT.

The table lists this clonotype with many counts. The chain is built from TRBV10-3 and TRBJ2-7; the match to TRBD2 covers 13 bases. CDR3 size: 16 residues. Losses at the gene ends were 6 bases for V and 5 bases for J; bases not matched to a gene: 10. In germline, CDR1 is ENHRY, CDR2 SYGVKD. The CDR3 loop reads CAISSLAGGPSNEQYF. The CDR3 region has the DNA TGTGCCATCAGCTCACTAGCGGGAGGGCCGAGCAACGAGCAGTACTTC.

This clonotype was detected ten times or more. CDR3 sequence reads: CASSGGRSTDTQYF. In nucleotides, the CDR3 is TGTGCCAGCAGTGGGGGGCGAAGCACAGATACGCAGTATTTT. The chain links TRBV7-9 to TRBJ2-3; D could derive from TRBD1 or TRBD2 (6 bases each). The CDR3 loop spans 14 amino acids. Trimming took off 6 bases at V and 0 bases at J, with 10 bases between the two ends. Germline-derived CDR1 and CDR2 are SEHNR and FQNEAQ (reference sequence).

In its sample, this clonotype was seen a few times. One base away lies a much larger clone, so this may be a sequencing read error. The genes are TRBV29-1 and TRBJ2-7; 9 nucleotides line up with TRBD1. Germline V CDR1 and CDR2: SQVTM, ANQGSEA. The CDR3 runs to 17 residues. Here the CDR3 reads CGTSEGTGSRGPYEQYF. CDR3 in DNA: TGCGGCACCAGTGAGGGGACAGGGTCCCGGGGACCGTACGAGCAGTACTTC.